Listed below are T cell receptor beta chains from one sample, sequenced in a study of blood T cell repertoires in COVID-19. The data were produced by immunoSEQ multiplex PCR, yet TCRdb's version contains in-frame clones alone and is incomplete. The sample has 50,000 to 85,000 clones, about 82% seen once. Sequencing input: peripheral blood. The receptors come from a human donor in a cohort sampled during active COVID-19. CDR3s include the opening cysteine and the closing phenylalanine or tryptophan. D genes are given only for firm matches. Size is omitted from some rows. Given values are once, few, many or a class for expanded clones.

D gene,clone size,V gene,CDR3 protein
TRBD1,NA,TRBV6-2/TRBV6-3,CASSPGQGWAYEQYF
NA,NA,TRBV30,CAWRARGGANTGELFF
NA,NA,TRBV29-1,CSVNGRGTYEQYF
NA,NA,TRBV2,CASSARGRTEAFF
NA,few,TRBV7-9,CASSPREVVTEAFF
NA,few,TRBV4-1,CASSQDWGVEGYTF
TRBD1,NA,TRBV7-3,CASSSIQGAVDTQYF
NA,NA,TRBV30,CAWSPGGPAGRDF
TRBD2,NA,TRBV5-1,CASSFLAGGDEQFF
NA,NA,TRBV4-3,CASSQDNQGRTEAFF
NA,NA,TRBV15,CATSSFVGELPYNEQFF
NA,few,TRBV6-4,CASRGDTLYEQYF
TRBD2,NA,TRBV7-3,CASSSSGKSDTQYF
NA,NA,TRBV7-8,CASSLGGDPGRGQFF
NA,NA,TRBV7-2,CASSTHRVGGYTF
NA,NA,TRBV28,CASIEQVAGSGNTIYF
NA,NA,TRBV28,CASSLSGEAFF
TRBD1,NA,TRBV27,CASSPGTATYEQYF
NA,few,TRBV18,CASSPPGRESPLHF
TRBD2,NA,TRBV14,CASSRLAGATGELFF
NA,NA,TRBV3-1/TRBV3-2,CASSQGCRQNSNQPQHF
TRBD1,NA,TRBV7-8,CASSLEGGTGNFGNTIYF
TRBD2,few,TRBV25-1,CATGRAGGPYNEQFF
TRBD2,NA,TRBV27,CASSLKMGLAGERFF
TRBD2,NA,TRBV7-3,CASRPGGISGANVLTF
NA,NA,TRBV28,CASRRLGATSNQPQHF
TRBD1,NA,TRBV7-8,CASRPGQGSNIQYF
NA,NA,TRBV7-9,CASSLGGLPYEQYF
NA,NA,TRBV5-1,CASSLGRGTTDTQYF
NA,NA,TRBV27,CASSQRTPSGSNQPQHF
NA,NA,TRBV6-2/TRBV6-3,CASSAVQGPPQHF
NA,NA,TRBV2,CASSEVARGELFF
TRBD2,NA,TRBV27,CASSYSGTGRNEQFF
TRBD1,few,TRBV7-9,CASSPGTGPQETQYF
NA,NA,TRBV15,CATSRDKGSGELFF
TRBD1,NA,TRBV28,CASSLRTGGFYNEQFF
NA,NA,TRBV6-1,CASSDPGVRETQYF
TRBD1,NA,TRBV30,CAWRNGQGASGNTIYF
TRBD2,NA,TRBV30,CAWSPAGGPFGNEQYF
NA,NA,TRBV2,CASSEGLPGTEAFF
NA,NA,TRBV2,CASSELGGLETQYF
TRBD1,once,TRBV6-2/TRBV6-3,CASSSGQLNEKLFF
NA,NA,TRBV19,CASSTQGLARRNTGELFF
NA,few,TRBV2,CASTISNQPQHF
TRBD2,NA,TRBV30,CAWGLAGGQETQYF
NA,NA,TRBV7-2,CASSTYTDTQYF
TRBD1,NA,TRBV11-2,CASSRDSLYEQYF
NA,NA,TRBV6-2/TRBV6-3,CASSYGQEQFF
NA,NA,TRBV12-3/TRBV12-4,CASSITFNYGYTF
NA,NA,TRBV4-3,CASSQGQGARAGNTIYF
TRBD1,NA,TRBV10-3,CAIGTGEAYEQYF
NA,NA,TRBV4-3,CASSQDAGIIYGYTF
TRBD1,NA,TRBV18,CASSRDRNEKLFF
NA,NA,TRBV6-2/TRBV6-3,CASSYSEGWNEQFF
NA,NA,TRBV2,CASSTRRHRDEAFF
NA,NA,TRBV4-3,CASSQDLPGNTEAFF